This T cell receptor beta chain was sequenced for a study of a mutant IDH1 vaccine in newly diagnosed glioma. On the study more broadly: Receipt of radiotherapy, temozolomide, or both preceded the study, and most received both.

The protocol was immunoSEQ multiplex PCR, while the TCRdb copy is restricted to in-frame clones and leaves out a portion. The sample records under 25,000 clones, 93% being singletons. Study findings and constraints: Apparently unrelated to pseudoprogression were changes in the top peripheral T cell clonotypes. There were vaccine-induced immune responses in just over 90% of the patients.

This CDR3 has 13 amino acids. CDR1 is SGHRS and CDR2 is YFSETQ in the germline V gene. Trimming took 6 bases from V and 1 from J, leaving 10 bases between them. Note on this clone: The antigen is not known.

The time point: baseline, week 1 (first vaccination visit). Treatment in this sample: pre-vaccination baseline after standard-of-care therapy. Sequences were derived from PBMCs, sampled from a glioma patient treated with radiotherapy, temozolomide or both. The TCR was taken from a man in his forties or fifties with glioma. This chain joins TRBV5-1 and TRBJ1-1, with a possible D match to TRBD1 (5 bases). CDR3 residues: CASTSGRNTEAFF. As DNA, the CDR3 is TGCGCCAGCACTTCAGGGAGGAACACTGAAGCTTTCTTT.